This is a list of T cell receptor beta chains from one sample in a study of T cells expressing NK-cell markers. TCRdb reprocessed the 5' RACE reads and keeps a single row for each CDR3 protein, giving no DNA. The listing contains 350,000 to 400,000 distinct CDR3 sequences. Sequenced: blood T cells: a sorted CD56 or NKG2C T cell subset, CD4+ or CD8+ T cells, or bulk PBMC T cells (not recorded which). The receptors stem from a woman between 50 and 59 years old in good health. The CDR3 runs from the conserved cysteine through the conserved F or W.

v_gene,j_gene,len,CDR3aa
TRBV12-3/TRBV12-4,TRBJ2-1,13,CASLRSYRSEQFF
TRBV3-1,TRBJ2-1,18,CASSQVGPGAVSYNEQFF
TRBV5-1,TRBJ1-1,15,CASSLAGQGTPEAFF
TRBV12-3/TRBV12-4,TRBJ2-3,15,CASTQLQLSTDTQYF
TRBV11-2,TRBJ2-1,18,CASSDRGGRTTSYNEQFF
TRBV28,TRBJ2-5,18,CASSPGLAGGPMWETQYF
TRBV12-3/TRBV12-4,TRBJ2-1,16,CASTPGIAGGYNEQFF
TRBV6-5,TRBJ1-5,14,CASSIETGGQPQHF
TRBV11-2,TRBJ2-1,14,CASGLSSGYNEQFF
TRBV27,TRBJ2-3,16,CASRRGKAPPTDTQYF
TRBV10-3,TRBJ2-3,14,CAISEETSTDTQYF
TRBV5-1,TRBJ1-6,15,CASSLRGLDNSPLHF
TRBV4-1,TRBJ2-7,17,CASSQDRGLAVSYEQYF
TRBV3-1,TRBJ1-1,17,CASSPGGTGGANTEAFF
TRBV6-1,TRBJ1-4,14,CASSELTRNEKLFF
TRBV7-6,TRBJ1-1,13,CASRTFGGGEAFF
TRBV11-2,TRBJ2-5,15,CASSLSRGSRETQYF
TRBV7-9,TRBJ1-1,13,CASSFREPPEAFF
TRBV24-1,TRBJ2-3,15,CATSDREWGTDTQYF
TRBV4-1,TRBJ1-4,14,CASSQVEFGEKLFF
TRBV12-3/TRBV12-4,TRBJ1-1,15,CASSPRRGQNTEAFF
TRBV10-3,TRBJ2-6,16,CAISDVVSSGANVLTF
TRBV4-1,TRBJ2-2,15,CASSQRQGGAGELFF
TRBV20-1,TRBJ2-1,15,CSAGFSGRGYNEQFF
TRBV4-2,TRBJ2-2,16,CASSQVISGRSGELFF
TRBV9,TRBJ1-6,16,CASSVDGSSYNSPLHF
TRBV7-9,TRBJ2-3,14,CASSLDRREDTQYF
TRBV20-1,TRBJ2-7,16,CSARDVRGGDNYEQYF
TRBV27,TRBJ1-6,19,CASSATGTGGVLYNSPLHF
TRBV24-1,TRBJ1-1,14,CAAQSSRGGTEAFF
TRBV3-1,TRBJ2-1,12,CASSQGVQKQFF
TRBV6-5,TRBJ2-3,16,CASSASPGEVPDTQYF
TRBV15,TRBJ2-3,14,CATRQDLSTDTQYF
TRBV5-5,TRBJ1-1,12,CASSQGGVEAFF
TRBV7-3,TRBJ2-5,14,CASSSSGSQETQYF
TRBV27,TRBJ2-3,14,CASSPETGEIRQCF
TRBV28,TRBJ1-6,16,CASSFHAGRPSSPLHF
TRBV5-1,TRBJ1-1,14,CASSSSMGYTEAFF
TRBV19,TRBJ1-5,13,CAISGGLTQPQHF
TRBV6-1,TRBJ2-2,12,CATRTVTGELFF
TRBV29-1,TRBJ1-4,12,CSAWTVYEKLFF
TRBV5-1,TRBJ2-3,15,CASSLTRISTDTQYF
TRBV7-6,TRBJ2-1,15,CASSLVVGLPNEQFF
TRBV7-9,TRBJ1-5,15,CASSLTGGLGQPQHF
TRBV12-3/TRBV12-4,TRBJ2-7,16,CASSPTKGADSYEQYF
TRBV12-3/TRBV12-4,TRBJ2-1,14,CASSLLSEVDEQFF
TRBV3-1,TRBJ1-1,12,CASSLGITEAFF
TRBV6-5,TRBJ1-2,13,CASGGASNYGYTF
TRBV7-2,TRBJ1-2,17,CASSLDSLTYNNYGYTF
TRBV9,TRBJ2-1,16,CASSVALLAGNNEQFF